These T cell receptor beta chains were read from a single sample in a study of cytomegalovirus exposure and HLA in healthy donors. The method was immunoSEQ multiplex PCR; TCRdb's version includes in-frame clones alone and lacks a portion of them. The data show under 150,000 clones, about 80% seen once. The sample taken for sequencing was PBMCs. The receptor source for this set is a woman aged 35 to 49 in good health and CMV-seronegative. The CDR3 runs from the conserved cysteine through the conserved F or W. Clone size is given for some rows only: seen once, a few or many times, or a class if the clone is expanded.

>TRBJ2-7|NA|TRBV5-6
CASSGGTYEQYF
>TRBJ1-4|few|TRBV28
CASSTPTKGEKLFF
>TRBJ2-7|once|TRBV5-1
CASSSPGQGFEQYF
>TRBJ2-7|NA|TRBV5-4
CASSWGGRNEQYF
>TRBJ1-2|NA|TRBV29-1
CSVVLGQGGNGYTF
>TRBJ1-4|NA|TRBV5-6
CASSPHGATNEKLFF
>TRBJ1-1|NA|TRBV6-5
CASTPPAGTEAFF
>TRBJ2-7|NA|TRBV5-1
CASSFGTGYYEQYF
>TRBJ2-5|NA|TRBV2
CASSEMGTWDGTQYF
>TRBJ2-1|NA|TRBV28
CASEQRRPYNEQFF
>TRBJ1-4|few|TRBV6-1
CASSEDRVNEKLFF
>TRBJ2-2|NA|TRBV9
CASSYPSGSFSGELFF
>TRBJ1-4|NA|TRBV6-5
CASSPGTGNEKLFF
>TRBJ2-7|NA|TRBV19
CASSTDTYYEQYF
>TRBJ2-7|NA|TRBV5-4
CASSLDEGSNEQYF
>TRBJ2-6|NA|TRBV27
CASSRGHGSGANVLTF
>TRBJ1-2|NA|TRBV6-5
CASSLGGRAVGYGYTF
>TRBJ2-7|NA|TRBV9
CASSFDSRAPAYEQYF
>TRBJ2-1|NA|TRBV27
CASSFSGSGEQFF
>TRBJ2-5|NA|TRBV29-1
CSFTPRDQETQYF
>TRBJ2-5|NA|TRBV28
CASRIGTSGSGWAQETQYF
>TRBJ1-1|NA|TRBV11-2
CASSLAGGVRDLRTEAFF